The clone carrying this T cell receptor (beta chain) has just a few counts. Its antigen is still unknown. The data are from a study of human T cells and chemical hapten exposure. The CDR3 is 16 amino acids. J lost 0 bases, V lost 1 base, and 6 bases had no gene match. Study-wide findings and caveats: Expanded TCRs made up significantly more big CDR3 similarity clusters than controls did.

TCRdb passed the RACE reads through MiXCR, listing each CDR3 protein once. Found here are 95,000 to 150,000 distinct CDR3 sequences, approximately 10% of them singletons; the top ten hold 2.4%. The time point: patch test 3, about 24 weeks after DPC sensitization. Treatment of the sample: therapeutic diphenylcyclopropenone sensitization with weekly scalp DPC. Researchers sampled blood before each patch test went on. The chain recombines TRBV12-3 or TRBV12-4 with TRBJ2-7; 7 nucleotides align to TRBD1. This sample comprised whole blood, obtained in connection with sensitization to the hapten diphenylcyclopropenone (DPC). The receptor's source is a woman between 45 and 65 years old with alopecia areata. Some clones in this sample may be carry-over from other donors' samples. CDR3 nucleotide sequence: TGTGCCAGCAGTTTAGGCAACAGGGGCACCTCCTACGAGCAGTACTTC. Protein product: CASSLGNRGTSYEQYF.